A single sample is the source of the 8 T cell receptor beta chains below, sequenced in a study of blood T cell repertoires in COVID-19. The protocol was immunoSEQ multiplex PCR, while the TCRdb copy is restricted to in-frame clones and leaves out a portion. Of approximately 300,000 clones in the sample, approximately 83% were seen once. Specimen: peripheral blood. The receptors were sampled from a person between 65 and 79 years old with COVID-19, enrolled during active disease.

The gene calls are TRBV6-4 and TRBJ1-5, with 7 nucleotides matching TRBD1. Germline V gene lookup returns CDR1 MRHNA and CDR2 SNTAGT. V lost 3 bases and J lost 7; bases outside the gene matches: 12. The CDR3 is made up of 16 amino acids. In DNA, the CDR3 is TGTGCCAGCAGTGAACCCAGGGGGTGTATGACGCAGCCCCAGCATTTT. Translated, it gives CASSEPRGCMTQPQHF.

The CDR3 sequence is CSTETGSSEQYF. The CDR3 DNA follows: TGCAGCACGGAGACAGGTAGTTCCGAGCAGTACTTC. This chain joins TRBV29-1 and TRBJ2-7; tentative D call: TRBD1 (6 bases). CDR3 length equals 12 residues. V was clipped by 8 bases and J by 6 bases, with 17 bases between them. Germline loops: CDR1 SQVTM, CDR2 ANQGSEA.

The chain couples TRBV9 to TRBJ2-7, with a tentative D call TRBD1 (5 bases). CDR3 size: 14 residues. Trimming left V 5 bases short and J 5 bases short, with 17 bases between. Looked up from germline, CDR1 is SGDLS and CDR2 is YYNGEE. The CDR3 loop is CASSLGEWFNEQYF. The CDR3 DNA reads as TGTGCCAGCAGTCTAGGGGAATGGTTTAACGAGCAGTACTTC.

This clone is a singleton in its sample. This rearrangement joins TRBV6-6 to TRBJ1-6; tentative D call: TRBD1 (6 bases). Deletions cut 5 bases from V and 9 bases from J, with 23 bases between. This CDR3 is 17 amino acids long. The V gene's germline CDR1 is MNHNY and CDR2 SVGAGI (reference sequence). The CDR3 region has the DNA TGTGCCAGCAGTCCTACTCCTGGTGGGGGGGCGGGTTCACCCCTCCACTTT. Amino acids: CASSPTPGGGAGSPLHF.

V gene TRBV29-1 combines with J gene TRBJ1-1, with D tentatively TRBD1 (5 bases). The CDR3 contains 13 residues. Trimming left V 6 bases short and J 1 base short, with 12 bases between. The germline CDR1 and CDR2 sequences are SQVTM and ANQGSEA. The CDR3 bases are TGCAGCGTCCAAGACAGACCGAACACTGAAGCTTTCTTT. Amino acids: CSVQDRPNTEAFF.

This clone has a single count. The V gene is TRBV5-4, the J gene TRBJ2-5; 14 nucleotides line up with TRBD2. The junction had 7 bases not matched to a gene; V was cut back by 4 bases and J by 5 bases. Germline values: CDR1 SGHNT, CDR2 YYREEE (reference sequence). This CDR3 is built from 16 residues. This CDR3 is CASSLQTSGGAETQYF. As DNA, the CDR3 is TGTGCCAGCAGCCTACAGACTAGCGGGGGGGCCGAGACCCAGTACTTC.

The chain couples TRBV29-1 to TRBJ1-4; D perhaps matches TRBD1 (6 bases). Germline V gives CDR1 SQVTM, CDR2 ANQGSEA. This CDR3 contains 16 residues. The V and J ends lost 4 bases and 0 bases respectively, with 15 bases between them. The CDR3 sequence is CSVVPPGVSTNEKLFF. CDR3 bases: TGCAGCGTTGTACCCCCAGGGGTATCAACTAATGAAAAACTGTTTTTT.

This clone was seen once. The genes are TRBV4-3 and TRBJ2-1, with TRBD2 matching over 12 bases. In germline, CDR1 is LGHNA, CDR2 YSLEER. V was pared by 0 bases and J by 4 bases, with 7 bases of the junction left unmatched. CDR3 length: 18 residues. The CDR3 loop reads CASSQDGLAGGDYNEQFF. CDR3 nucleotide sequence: TGCGCCAGCAGCCAAGATGGCCTAGCGGGAGGGGATTACAATGAGCAGTTCTTC.